This TCR beta chain stems from a study of neurological immune-mediated disorders. With 3 bases removed from V and 5 bases from J, the gap between germline ends came to 11 bases. The germline V gene encodes CDR1 DFQATT and CDR2 SNEGSKA (reference sequence). This CDR3 region has 14 residues. In its sample, this clonotype was seen many times. Its specificity is unknown. Findings of the study overall: Sharing of CDR3 amino acid sequences among expanded clones across subjects was absent, suggesting private repertoires in all groups.

In TCRdb, the 5' RACE reads were re-called with MiXCR into one record per CDR3 protein. The sample includes tens of thousands of distinct CDR3 sequences, 3.5% to 4.5% of them seen just once. The gene calls are TRBV20-1 and TRBJ1-6; D unclear. The TCR comes from a man aged 50-59 years with multiple sclerosis. The sequenced material came from PBMCs. CDR3 DNA sequence: TGCAGTGCTAGGGGTCACGCAGATAATTCACCCCTCCACTTT. Its protein product is CSARGHADNSPLHF.